Each of the 12 T cell receptor beta chains below was sequenced from the same sample in a study of cytomegalovirus exposure and HLA in healthy donors. With 60 Vbeta and 13 Jbeta primers, the PCR was carried out. This table comes from immunoSEQ multiplex PCR, and its TCRdb copy is limited to in-frame clones, with some not included. Seen here are some 170,000 clones, 77% observed once, and the top ten hold 3.5% to 4.5%. The sample comprised PBMCs. These receptors were collected from a woman aged 60 to 75 in good health and CMV-seropositive.

The chain employs TRBV21-1 and TRBJ2-7; TRBD1, as called in the table, went unchecked against the DNA. TRBV21-1 is termed a pseudogene. The CDR3 is 15 residues long. This CDR3 reads CASSNRDRVHYEQYF. The CDR3 nucleotides read TGTGCCAGCAGCAACCGGGACAGGGTACACTACGAGCAGTACTTC.

The chain's CDR3 is CATSRPGGSGNTIYF. The CDR3, as DNA: TGTGCCACCAGCAGACCAGGGGGGTCTGGAAACACCATATATTTT. The gene calls are TRBV15 and TRBJ1-3, with 7 bases lining up with TRBD1. There are 15 residues in the CDR3. Looked up from germline, CDR1 is LNHNV and CDR2 is YYDKDF (reference sequence). With 2 bases clipped from V and 1 base from J, the junction kept 2 bases outside the gene matches.

The CDR3, as DNA: TGTGCCAGCAGTTTCCGGACTAGCGGGAGTCGGACCCAGTACTTC. Translated: CASSFRTSGSRTQYF. The J gene is TRBJ2-5, the V gene TRBV27; TRBD2 matches 13 bases. Germline CDR1 and CDR2: MNHEY and SMNVEV (reference sequence). J was trimmed by 7 bases and V by 3 bases; bases with no gene match: 5. The CDR3 totals 15 residues.

With respect to this clone: Mismatch with germline at one junction end may stem from a read error. The V gene is TRBV7-2, the J gene TRBJ2-6, with TRBD1 as a possible D gene (5 bases). Germline V gives CDR1 SGHTA, CDR2 FQGNSA. The CDR3 spans 16 residues. The CDR3 bases are TGTGCCAGCAGCTTAAGGCTTTCCTCTGGGGCCAACGGCCTGACTTTC. Residues: CASSLRLSSGANGLTF.

V gene TRBV7-2 combines with J gene TRBJ2-1; D gene uncertain. Looked up from germline, CDR1 is SGHTA and CDR2 is FQGNSA. V was pared by 5 bases and J by 9 bases, with 11 bases between. The CDR3 covers 12 residues. The CDR3 here is CASSQVLVEQFF. In DNA, the CDR3 is TGTGCCAGCAGCCAAGTACTGGTTGAGCAGTTCTTC.

The chain employs TRBV28 and TRBJ2-7, with 7 bases identical to TRBD2. The J segment lost 3 bases and the V segment lost 5 bases, leaving 16 bases of the junction unmatched. Germline CDR1 reads MDHEN; CDR2 reads SYDVKM. The length of the CDR3 is 17 residues. As DNA, the CDR3 is TGTGCCAGCAGTACGGGACTGCTGAGCGGGATGCTCTACGAGCAGTACTTC. Its protein is CASSTGLLSGMLYEQYF. The full variable domain, its missing parts supplied by reference TRBV28 and TRBJ2-7, is DVKVTQSSRYLVKRTGEKVFLECVQDMDHENMFWYRQDPGLGLRLIYFSYDVKMKEKGDIPEGYSVSREKKERFSLILESASTNQTSMYLCASSTGLLSGMLYEQYFGPGTRLTVT.

The genes are TRBV11-2 and TRBJ2-7; 7 nucleotides align to TRBD2. Germline lookup yields CDR1 SGHAT and CDR2 FQNNGV. The CDR3 covers 15 residues. The J segment lost 0 bases and the V segment lost 1 base, leaving 3 bases of the junction unmatched. This CDR3 is CASSLVRGVSYEQYF. In nucleotides, the CDR3 is TGTGCCAGCAGCTTAGTTCGGGGGGTCTCCTACGAGCAGTACTTC.

This chain uses TRBV30 with TRBJ1-1; tentative D call: TRBD1 (5 bases). The CDR3 totals 12 residues. With 0 bases removed from V and 8 bases from J, the gap between germline ends came to 10 bases. Germline V lookup: CDR1 GTSNPN, CDR2 SVGIG (reference sequence). In nucleotides, the CDR3 is TGTGCCTGGAGTGTACAGGTATCCGAAGCTTTCTTT. This translates into CAWSVQVSEAFF.

This clone was observed a few times. The chain carries TRBV27 and TRBJ2-2; 10 bases agree with TRBD2. The V gene end was trimmed by 3 bases and the J gene end by 5 bases; junction bases not matched to a gene: 3. The CDR3 is 15 amino acids. Germline CDR1 reads MNHEY; CDR2 reads SMNVEV (reference sequence). CDR3 protein: CASSFPSGGTGELFF. The CDR3 nucleotides are TGTGCCAGCAGTTTCCCTAGCGGGGGAACCGGGGAGCTGTTTTTT.

This rearrangement joins TRBV5-5 to TRBJ1-4; 9 positions match TRBD1. Germline V gives CDR1 SGHKS, CDR2 YYEKEE (reference sequence). CDR3 size: 17 residues. With V trimmed by 4 bases and J by 8 bases, 15 bases remained unmatched. In DNA form, the CDR3 reads TGTGCCAGCAGCCCGAAGCCACCCCGGGACAGGGCGGAAAAACTGTTTTTT. As protein: CASSPKPPRDRAEKLFF. The full variable domain, rest sourced from reference TRBV5-5 and TRBJ1-4, is DAGVTQSPTHLIKTRGQQVTLRCSPISGHKSVSWYQQVLGQGPQFIFQYYEKEERGRGNFPDRFSARQFPNYSSELNVNALLLGDSALYLCASSPKPPRDRAEKLFFGSGTQLSVL.

The chain employs TRBV5-4 and TRBJ2-5; 10 bases match TRBD2. CDR1 and CDR2 (germline): SGHNT, YYREEE (reference sequence). V lost 5 bases and J lost 5; bases outside the gene matches: 12. The CDR3 is 16 residues long. CDR3 coding DNA: TGTGCCAGCAGGGGGCTAGCGGGAGTTGGGCGCGAGACCCAGTACTTC. This translates into CASRGLAGVGRETQYF.

The chain links TRBV12-5 to TRBJ1-1; tentatively, D is TRBD1 (6 bases). The ends were cut back, 1 base at V and 4 bases at J, with 19 bases in the middle. The length of the CDR3 is 17 residues. CDR1 is LGHNT and CDR2 is FRNRAP in the germline V gene. The CDR3 DNA is TGTGCTAGTGGTTTGGCACTTGGGGGGGCCGGGGGCACTGAAGCTTTCTTT. Amino acids: CASGLALGGAGGTEAFF.